A selection of T cell receptor beta chains follows, all from one sample in a study of cytomegalovirus exposure and HLA in healthy donors. Assay used: immunoSEQ multiplex PCR; TCRdb lists only in-frame clones, some missing. The profile covers about 150,000 clones, with around 74% appearing a single time and 2.8% taken by the ten largest. The sequencing input was PBMCs. These receptors were obtained from a man aged 18 to 29 in good health and CMV-seronegative. CDR3s include the opening cysteine and the closing phenylalanine or tryptophan. The D gene is left open where the match is weak. Rows give clone size only sometimes, using once, few, many, or a class for an expanded clone.

>TRBJ1-5|TRBV28|.|TRBD1
CASSTGGPGGYRNQPQHF
TGTGCCAGCAGCACAGGGGGGCCGGGTGGGTATCGCAATCAGCCCCAGCATTTT
>TRBJ2-1|TRBV29-1|.|.
CSVIQGGWNEQFF
TGCAGCGTGATCCAGGGAGGTTGGAATGAGCAGTTCTTC
>TRBJ2-7|TRBV10-3|few|TRBD2
CAISERTSDRSSYEQYF
TGTGCCATCAGTGAGCGGACTAGCGACCGGAGCTCCTACGAGCAGTACTTC
>TRBJ1-1|TRBV5-4|.|TRBD1
CASSPRQGENTEAFF
TGTGCCAGCAGCCCACGACAGGGGGAGAACACTGAAGCTTTCTTT
>TRBJ2-2|TRBV5-1|.|.
CASSLRQSLGELFF
TGCGCCAGCAGCTTGAGACAGTCCCTTGGGGAGCTGTTTTTT
>TRBJ1-4|TRBV5-1|.|TRBD1
CASSLGGDRGREKLFF
TGCGCCAGCAGCTTGGGTGGGGACAGGGGACGAGAAAAACTGTTTTTT
>TRBJ1-4|TRBV28|few|.
CASTAPPTNEKLFF
TGTGCCAGCACAGCGCCTCCAACTAATGAAAAACTGTTTTTT
>TRBJ1-5|TRBV5-1|.|TRBD1
CASSYGQGWNQPQHF
TGCGCCAGCAGCTACGGACAGGGTTGGAATCAGCCCCAGCATTTT
>TRBJ1-1|TRBV5-4|once|.
CASSLASANTEAFF
TGTGCCAGCAGCTTGGCCAGTGCCAACACTGAAGCTTTCTTT
>TRBJ2-7|TRBV9|.|TRBD1
CASSVGVGQGYEQYF
TGTGCCAGCAGCGTAGGGGTAGGACAGGGCTACGAGCAGTACTTC
>TRBJ1-2|TRBV6-5|.|.
CASSFSFGGVGGYTF
TGTGCCAGCAGTTTTTCCTTCGGGGGTGTCGGGGGCTACACCTTC
>TRBJ1-6|TRBV7-2|.|.
CASSLALDSPLHF
TGTGCCAGCAGCTTAGCGCTAGATTCACCCCTCCACTTT
>TRBJ1-5|TRBV2|few|TRBD1
CASSEGLPSDRPRSNQPQHF
TGTGCCAGCAGTGAAGGACTACCCTCGGACAGGCCGAGGAGCAATCAGCCCCAGCATTTT
>TRBJ2-2|TRBV6-1|few|.
CASSEYRAANTGELFF
TGTGCCAGCAGTGAATACAGGGCCGCGAACACCGGGGAGCTGTTTTTT
>TRBJ1-2|TRBV28|.|TRBD1
CASSSPDRPGGYTF
TGTGCCAGCAGCTCCCCGGACAGGCCTGGGGGCTACACCTTC
>TRBJ1-1|TRBV18|few|.
CASSPRDKYEAFF
TGTGCCAGCTCACCCCGGGACAAATATGAAGCTTTCTTT
>TRBJ1-5|TRBV27|.|.
CASSLGRWPRGNQPQHF
TGTGCCAGCAGTTTGGGCCGGTGGCCCCGTGGGAATCAGCCCCAGCATTTT
>TRBJ2-3|TRBV10-1|few|TRBD1
CASSDGTGLHTQYF
TGCGCCAGCAGCGACGGGACAGGGCTCCATACGCAGTATTTT
>TRBJ1-6|TRBV10-2|.|.
CASSRGDSPLHF
TGCGCCAGCAGCAGGGGAGACTCACCCCTCCACTTT
>TRBJ2-1|TRBV11-2|few|.
CASSLSGEQFF
TGTGCCAGCAGCCTATCGGGGGAGCAGTTCTTC
>TRBJ1-1|TRBV14|.|.
CASSGGETEAFF
TGTGCCAGCAGCGGGGGGGAGACTGAAGCTTTCTTT
>TRBJ2-7|TRBV5-1|.|TRBD1
CASSLVGTGGFDEQYF
TGCGCCAGCAGCTTGGTAGGGACAGGGGGCTTCGACGAGCAGTACTTC
>TRBJ1-2|TRBV5-1|.|.
CASSLETPNYGYTF
TGCGCCAGCAGCTTGGAGACTCCTAACTATGGCTACACCTTC
>TRBJ2-5|TRBV30|.|.
CAWSVQGETQYF
TGTGCCTGGAGTGTGCAGGGTGAGACCCAGTACTTC
>TRBJ1-1|TRBV29-1|.|.
CSVEGGSATEAFF
TGCAGCGTTGAGGGGGGGTCGGCCACTGAAGCTTTCTTT
>TRBJ1-5|TRBV5-4|.|TRBD1
CASSLDAGGPQHF
TGTGCCAGCAGCTTGGACGCAGGGGGCCCCCAGCATTTT
>TRBJ1-6|TRBV10-2|.|TRBD1
CASRDRERSPLHF
TGCGCCAGCAGAGACAGGGAGAGATCACCCCTCCACTTT
>TRBJ1-5|TRBV5-6|.|.
CASSTSTGYSNQPQHF
TGTGCCAGCAGCACTAGTACAGGGTATAGCAATCAGCCCCAGCATTTT